Below are 7 T cell receptor beta chains sequenced from a single sample in a study of regulatory T cells in long-lasting Graves disease. Indicated time point: persistent/refractory GD, antithyroid drugs over 5 years with positive TRAb. Generation of the TCR library employed RNA extracted from PBMCs. Library construction for TCR beta used iRepertoire HTBI primers and Arm-PCR of CDR3 regions. In TCRdb, the multiplex PCR reads were re-called with MiXCR into one record per CDR3 protein. Of 400,000 to 500,000 distinct CDR3 sequences listed, 20% to 25% are singletons. The specimen comprised peripheral blood mononuclear cells (PBMCs), sampled when the disease was refractory, from a patient treated with antithyroid drugs. These receptor sequences come from a female donor with Graves disease.

The sample holds many counts of this clonotype. The chain couples TRBV28 to TRBJ2-7, with D perhaps matching TRBD1 (6 bases). The V gene lost 2 bases and the J gene lost 0 bases, with 17 bases spanning the gap. Germline CDR1 MDHEN, CDR2 SYDVKM. The CDR3 sequence is 17 residues long. For the CDR3, the DNA is TGTGCCAGCAGTTTACTTCAGGGGTTTTCTAGCTCCTACGAGCAGTACTTC. This sequence encodes CASSLLQGFSSSYEQYF.

This clonotype was found many times. The CDR3 loop is CASSPGGETEAFF. CDR3 sequence (DNA): TGTGCCAGCAGCCCGGGGGGGGAGACTGAAGCTTTCTTT. The chain is built from TRBV12-3 or TRBV12-4 and TRBJ1-1, with D possibly matching TRBD1 (5 bases). Deletions cut 6 bases from V and 5 bases from J, with 13 bases between. The CDR3 has 13 amino acids.

The J gene is TRBJ2-7, the V gene TRBV7-9; D unclear. Trimming stripped 1 base from V and 5 bases from J, with 12 bases between. The CDR3 has 14 residues. The germline V gene encodes CDR1 SEHNR and CDR2 FQNEAQ (reference sequence). The CDR3 sequence is CASSLGPPVHEQYF. The CDR3 bases are TGTGCCAGCAGCTTAGGCCCTCCCGTTCACGAGCAGTACTTC.

This clonotype was observed at least ten times. This chain connects TRBV12-5 to TRBJ1-4; D may be TRBD1 (6 bases). This CDR3 contains 12 residues. Trimming left V 5 bases short and J 8 bases short, with 9 bases between. Per germline, CDR1 LGHNT and CDR2 FRNRAP. Here the CDR3 DNA reads TGTGCTAGTGGTGCGGACAGAGAAAAACTGTTTTTT. This gives the protein CASGADREKLFF. The complete variable domain, with remaining parts taken from reference TRBV12-5 and TRBJ1-4, reads DARVTQTPRHKVTEMGQEVTMRCQPILGHNTVFWYRQTMMQGLELLAYFRNRAPLDDSGMPKDRFSAEMPDATLATLKIQPSEPRDSAVYFCASGADREKLFFGSGTQLSVL.

This clonotype was seen more than once but under ten times. This chain joins TRBV9 and TRBJ1-5; possible D gene TRBD1, 5 bases. V was clipped by 2 bases and J by 5 bases, with 8 bases between them. CDR3 length: 13 amino acids. Germline lookup yields CDR1 SGDLS and CDR2 YYNGEE. The CDR3: CASSVGLDQPQHF. DNA for the CDR3: TGTGCCAGCAGCGTGGGGCTTGATCAGCCCCAGCATTTT.

The chain is built from TRBV7-9 and TRBJ1-1; maybe TRBD1 (6 bases). CDR3 length equals 15 residues. Deletions cut 3 bases from V and 5 bases from J, with 16 bases between. The V gene's germline CDR1 is SEHNR and CDR2 FQNEAQ (reference sequence). Here the CDR3 DNA reads TGTGCCAGCAGCTTCACGGGGGGCATCGGGACTGAAGCTTTCTTT. Protein sequence: CASSFTGGIGTEAFF.

V usage is TRBV5-4 and J usage is TRBJ2-2; D unclear. Trimming took off 0 bases at V and 8 bases at J, with 5 bases between the two ends. CDR3 length: 12 amino acids. The V gene's germline CDR1 is SGHNT and CDR2 YYREEE (reference sequence). CDR3: CASSLGVGELFF. The CDR3 bases are TGTGCCAGCAGCTTGGGTGTAGGGGAGCTGTTTTTT.